The 11 T cell receptor beta chains presented below share a single source sample, sequenced in a study of blood T cells in healthy people across ages. The second PCR ran about 6 to 12 cycles with a sample-barcoded 5' primer and J-beta primers. TCRdb recomputed calls from the 5' RACE reads with MiXCR, one row per CDR3 protein. This sample has about 1.5 million distinct CDR3 sequences, with about 45% found just once. Sequencing was performed on blood. These receptors all come from a woman between 18 and 30 years old in good health.

V gene TRBV19 combines with J gene TRBJ1-5; no reliable D call. The V and J ends lost 9 bases and 3 bases respectively, with 15 bases between them. Per the germline V gene, CDR1 is LNHDA and CDR2 is SQIVND (reference sequence). CDR3 length: 14 residues. This CDR3 reads CASALHSFNQPQHF. DNA of the CDR3: TGTGCCAGCGCCTTGCACAGCTTCAATCAGCCCCAGCATTTT.

This chain links TRBV11-2 with TRBJ2-4; TRBD1 agrees at 7 bases. J was trimmed by 11 bases and V by 5 bases; bases with no gene match: 9. This CDR3 spans 13 amino acids. In germline, CDR1 is SGHAT, CDR2 FQNNGV. CDR3 in amino acids: CASSAGTAKVQYF. Written as DNA, the CDR3 is TGTGCCAGCAGCGCCGGGACAGCGAAAGTTCAGTACTTC.

This clonotype was counted between two and nine times. The chain links TRBV12-3 or TRBV12-4 to TRBJ2-7, with a tentative D call TRBD2 (6 bases). The CDR3 runs 15 residues. Between the trimmed V and J ends, which lost 6 bases and 0 bases, there was a span of 15 bases. The CDR3 is CASSSQRASSYEQYF. The CDR3 bases are TGTGCCAGCAGCTCCCAGCGGGCCAGCTCCTACGAGCAGTACTTC.

The chain employs TRBV20-1 and TRBJ2-7; weak D call: TRBD2 (6 bases). Germline values: CDR1 DFQATT, CDR2 SNEGSKA (reference sequence). Trimming took 2 bases from V and 0 from J, leaving 8 bases between them. This CDR3 comprises 13 residues. CDR3 coding DNA: TGCAGTGCTAGACACGGGAGCTCCTACGAGCAGTACTTC. This sequence encodes CSARHGSSYEQYF.

This rearrangement joins TRBV6-2 or TRBV6-3 to TRBJ2-3; TRBD2 might be the D (6 bases). The CDR3 runs to 14 residues. Germline values: CDR1 MNHEY, CDR2 SVGEGT. Trimming cost V 6 bases and J 0 bases, with 10 bases left between them. CDR3 nucleotide sequence: TGTGCCAGCAGAGCGGCGGGGAGCACAGATACGCAGTATTTT. It translates to CASRAAGSTDTQYF.

There are a few counts of this clonotype. V usage is TRBV20-1 and J usage is TRBJ2-3; 9 nucleotides line up with TRBD2. V dropped 5 bases and J dropped 7; count of bases not matched to a gene: 4. The CDR3 extends over 12 amino acids. Looked up from germline, CDR1 is DFQATT and CDR2 is SNEGSKA (reference sequence). The DNA for the CDR3 is TGCAGTGCTGGCGGGGGGGCATATACGCAGTATTTT. Its translation is CSAGGGAYTQYF.

This clonotype has just a few counts. The CDR3: CSVENFGQGQETQYF. CDR3 sequence (DNA): TGCAGCGTTGAAAACTTCGGACAGGGACAAGAGACCCAGTACTTC. The rearrangement uses TRBV29-1 and TRBJ2-5; TRBD1 agrees at 8 bases. Germline loops: CDR1 SQVTM, CDR2 ANQGSEA. With 2 bases clipped from V and 2 bases from J, the junction kept 7 bases outside the gene matches. The CDR3 is 15 residues long.

The chain employs TRBV7-2 and TRBJ1-5, with D possibly matching TRBD1 (5 bases). The CDR3 contains 15 residues. The germline gives CDR1 SGHTA, CDR2 FQGNSA. V was trimmed by 0 bases and J by 2 bases, leaving 8 bases between them. CDR3 nucleotide sequence: TGTGCCAGCAGCTTAGCGACAGCAGGCAATCAGCCCCAGCATTTT. Translation gives CASSLATAGNQPQHF. Combining the CDR3 with reference TRBV7-2 and TRBJ1-5 gives the whole variable domain GAGVSQSPSNKVTEKGKDVELRCDPISGHTALYWYRQSLGQGLEFLIYFQGNSAPDKSGLPSDRFSAERTGGSVSTLTIQRTQQEDSAVYLCASSLATAGNQPQHFGDGTRLSIL.

V gene TRBV30 combines with J gene TRBJ2-1; the D gene is possibly TRBD1 (6 bases). V was trimmed by 3 bases and J by 13 bases, leaving 13 bases between them. From germline, CDR1 is GTSNPN and CDR2 SVGIG (reference sequence). The CDR3 has 11 amino acids. The CDR3 bases are TGTGCCTGGAGCGACCAGGGGTTACAGTTCTTC. It yields the protein CAWSDQGLQFF. The whole variable domain, filled in from reference TRBV30 and TRBJ2-1, reads SQTIHQWPATLVQPVGSPLSLECTVEGTSNPNLYWYRQAAGRGLQLLFYSVGIGQISSEVPQNLSASRPQDRQFILSSKKLLLSDSGFYLCAWSDQGLQFFGPGTRLTVL.

The sample holds a few counts of this clonotype. The chain employs TRBV20-1 and TRBJ1-4; no reliable D call. Germline V gene sequence: CDR1 DFQATT, CDR2 SNEGSKA (reference sequence). The length of the CDR3 is 12 residues. V shed 2 bases and J shed 5 bases, with 6 bases lying between them. In DNA form, the CDR3 reads TGCAGTGCTAGAATAGGGAATGAAAAACTGTTTTTT. Its translation is CSARIGNEKLFF.

The rearrangement uses TRBV27 and TRBJ2-1, with 9 bases lining up with TRBD2. The junction had 4 bases not matched to a gene; V was cut back by 3 bases and J by 4 bases. Germline V gene lookup returns CDR1 MNHEY and CDR2 SMNVEV (reference sequence). The CDR3 length is 15 residues. This chain's CDR3 is CASSFVAGVYNEQFF. As DNA, the CDR3 is TGTGCCAGCAGTTTTGTAGCGGGAGTTTACAATGAGCAGTTCTTC.